A selection of T cell receptor beta chains follows, all from one sample in a study of control samples from healthy donors and cancer patients. Sequencing was performed with immunoSEQ multiplex PCR; in TCRdb, only in-frame clones are kept and a portion is missing. The sample has under 200,000 clones, roughly 95% seen once. Input material: blood. These receptors all stem from a woman aged 55-70 years in good health. Each CDR3 is given with its conserved first and last residue. Fields, in order: D gene, clone size, J gene, CDR3 length, V gene, CDR3 DNA, CDR3 protein. A D gene is named only where the DNA matches it firmly. Rows give clone size only sometimes, using once, few, many, or a class for an expanded clone.

. | once | TRBJ1-2 | 16 | TRBV7-9 | TGTGCCAGCAGCCCTAGCCGGCCAGACTATAACTATGGCTACACCTTC | CASSPSRPDYNYGYTF
. | . | TRBJ1-4 | 13 | TRBV5-4 | TGTGCCAGCAGCACCGCCAGTAATGAAAAACTGTTTTTT | CASSTASNEKLFF
. | . | TRBJ1-1 | 15 | TRBV5-1 | TGCGCCAGCAGCTTGGACGGTTCAATGAACACTGAAGCTTTCTTT | CASSLDGSMNTEAFF
. | . | TRBJ1-2 | 14 | TRBV19 | TGTGCCAGTAGGTTGCAGGGAGGCAACTATGGCTACACCTTC | CASRLQGGNYGYTF
. | . | TRBJ1-6 | 13 | TRBV5-1 | TGCGCCAGCAGCGAAGGGAATAATTCACCCCTCCACTTT | CASSEGNNSPLHF
. | . | TRBJ1-1 | 14 | TRBV7-9 | TGTGCCAGCAGCTTAATTCTTGGAAACACTGAAGCTTTCTTT | CASSLILGNTEAFF
. | . | TRBJ1-4 | 12 | TRBV11-2 | TGTGCCAGCAGCTTAATGCGTGAAAAACTGTTTTTT | CASSLMREKLFF
TRBD1 | few | TRBJ1-3 | 13 | TRBV5-4 | TGTGCCAGCAGCACGGGGACAGAGGACACCATATATTTT | CASSTGTEDTIYF
. | . | TRBJ2-2 | 15 | TRBV11-2 | TGTGCCAGCAGCCTCACCCGAGGGCAGACCGGGGAGCTGTTTTTT | CASSLTRGQTGELFF
TRBD2 | . | TRBJ2-3 | 16 | TRBV7-2 | TGTGCCAGCAGCGGGACTAGCGGGGGGGCAAGGGATACGCAGTATTTT | CASSGTSGGARDTQYF